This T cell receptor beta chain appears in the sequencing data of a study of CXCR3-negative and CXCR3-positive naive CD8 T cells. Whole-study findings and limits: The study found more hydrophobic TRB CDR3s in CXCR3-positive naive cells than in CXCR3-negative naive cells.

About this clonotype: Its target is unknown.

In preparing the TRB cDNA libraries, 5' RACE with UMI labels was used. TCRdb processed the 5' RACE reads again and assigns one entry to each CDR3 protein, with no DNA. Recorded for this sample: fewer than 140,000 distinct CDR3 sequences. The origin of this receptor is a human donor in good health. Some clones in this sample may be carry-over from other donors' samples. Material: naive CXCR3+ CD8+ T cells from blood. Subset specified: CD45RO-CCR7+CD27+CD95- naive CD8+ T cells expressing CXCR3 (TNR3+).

The CDR3 sequence: CASRPGLESYGYTF. J is TRBJ1-2 and V is TRBV28. This CDR3 is built from 14 residues. CDR1 and CDR2 (germline): MDHEN, SYDVKM.